This T cell receptor (beta chain) was captured in a study of vaccination and CD4 T cells after COVID-19. The V gene lost 0 bases and the J gene lost 0 bases, with 6 bases spanning the gap. CDR1 MNHNS and CDR2 SASEGT come from the germline V gene. The CDR3 runs to 15 residues. The treatment denotes: roughly ten-day PBMC culture with coronavirus spike peptide pools or control peptides (ViraFEST assay). Peptide pool stimulation in ViraFEST expanded antigen-specific T cells, whose TCRs were then sequenced. Sequenced with the Oncomine TCR Beta short-read assay was DNA taken from cultured CD4+ T cells. TCRdb re-called the PCR reads through MiXCR, storing one row per CDR3 protein. The sample holds about 10,000 distinct CDR3 sequences, 29% seen once. This clonotype came up a few times. Its antigen is still unknown. Study findings and constraints: From a median of about 20 to 40, SARS-CoV-2-reactive clonotypes increased, though not significantly.

V is TRBV6-1 and J is TRBJ1-3; D call uncertain. The sample was cultured CD4+ T cells from blood. This sequence was found in a human donor with COVID-19. CDR3 loop: CASSEAPSSGNTIYF. In nucleotides, the CDR3 is TGTGCCAGCAGTGAAGCCCCCAGCTCTGGAAACACCATATATTTT.